These 2 T cell receptor beta chains were all obtained from the same sample, sequenced in a study of cytomegalovirus exposure and HLA in healthy donors. Generated by immunoSEQ multiplex PCR, the TCRdb table keeps only in-frame clones and is missing some. This table has approximately 280,000 clones, about 86% appearing once. Sequencing input: PBMCs. These receptors all stem from a woman under 30 in good health and CMV-seronegative.

The chain has TRBV28 and TRBJ1-4; D is unresolved. This CDR3 has 14 residues. Germline CDR1 MDHEN, CDR2 SYDVKM. The V end was cut by 6 bases, the J end by 8 bases, with 16 bases between. The CDR3 nucleotides are TGTGCCAGCAGCCCGGGGATGAACCGAGAAAAACTGTTTTTT. Residues: CASSPGMNREKLFF.

The chain combines TRBV28 with TRBJ1-4; 7 positions match TRBD1. Germline V lookup: CDR1 MDHEN, CDR2 SYDVKM. V was pared by 6 bases and J by 8 bases, with 6 bases of the junction left unmatched. The CDR3 is 13 residues long. The CDR3 protein is CASSNRGTEKLFF. DNA of the CDR3: TGTGCCAGCAGCAACAGGGGAACCGAAAAACTGTTTTTT.